The 22 T cell receptor beta chains listed next were all sequenced from one sample in a study of CD8+ T cells in alopecia areata. RNA extraction and reverse transcription yielded cDNA as sequencing template. Profiled with immunoSEQ multiplex PCR; TCRdb holds only in-frame clones, not every one. The sample gives about 200,000 clones, about 61% of which show up once; roughly 5.3% is in the top ten. The specimen was CD8+ T cells sorted from blood. The receptor source for this set is a human donor in good health.

About this clone: The identical CDR3 is also encoded by other nucleotide sequences in the sample. The chain has TRBV29-1 and TRBJ2-2; no firm D call. The CDR3 is 11 residues long. Trimming took off 3 bases at V and 8 bases at J, with 7 bases between the two ends. Germline CDR1 and CDR2: SQVTM and ANQGSEA. The CDR3, as DNA: TGCAGCGTTGATCCCGGGGGGGAGCTGTTTTTT. Encoded protein: CSVDPGGELFF.

The chain is built from TRBV2 and TRBJ2-7, with TRBD1 matching over 7 bases. The CDR3 length is 13 residues. Looked up from germline, CDR1 is SNHLY and CDR2 is FYNNEI. Trimming removed 4 bases from V and 3 bases from J; junction bases left unmatched: 3. This chain's CDR3 is CASSAGQIYEQYF. CDR3 nucleotides: TGTGCCAGCAGTGCGGGACAGATCTACGAGCAGTACTTC.

DNA for the CDR3: TGCAGCGTTGATAGTCCTAGCGGGGATACAGATACGCAGTATTTT. Its protein product is CSVDSPSGDTDTQYF. The chain has TRBV29-1 and TRBJ2-3; 9 bases line up with TRBD2. The V segment lost 3 bases and the J segment 3 bases; nucleotides outside the gene matches: 7. This CDR3 is 15 amino acids long. The V gene's germline CDR1 is SQVTM and CDR2 ANQGSEA.

The V gene is TRBV29-1, the J gene TRBJ1-1; 7 bases are shared with TRBD1. Germline values: CDR1 SQVTM, CDR2 ANQGSEA. V lost 7 bases to trimming and J lost 4 bases; unmatched junction nucleotides: 9. The CDR3 is 13 amino acids. The CDR3 here is CSGQGREGTEAFF. CDR3 in DNA: TGCAGCGGACAGGGACGGGAGGGCACTGAAGCTTTCTTT.

This clone was detected only a few times. The CDR3 is CASSLSAFAPPHEQYF. The CDR3 region has the DNA TGTGCCAGCAGTTTATCAGCCTTCGCGCCTCCCCACGAGCAGTACTTC. This chain links TRBV27 with TRBJ2-7; no firm D call. The V and J ends lost 0 bases and 5 bases respectively, with 17 bases between them. Germline V lookup: CDR1 MNHEY, CDR2 SMNVEV (reference sequence). The length of the CDR3 is 16 residues.

The chain joins TRBV9 to TRBJ1-1; TRBD1 is a possible D gene (5 bases). There are 14 residues in the CDR3. The V end was cut by 0 bases, the J end by 4 bases, with 10 bases between. Germline loops: CDR1 SGDLS, CDR2 YYNGEE. This CDR3 reads CASSVGGVPTEAFF. The DNA for the CDR3 is TGTGCCAGCAGCGTAGGAGGGGTTCCCACTGAAGCTTTCTTT.

The rearrangement uses TRBV27 and TRBJ2-7, with D perhaps being TRBD1 or TRBD2 (5 bases each). V was trimmed by 1 base and J by 7 bases, leaving 17 bases between them. Germline CDR1 reads MNHEY; CDR2 reads SMNVEV (reference sequence). The length of the CDR3 is 15 residues. As DNA, the CDR3 is TGTGCCAGCAGTTTATTGGGTCGGGGCTCGTTAGAGCAGTACTTC. Translating it yields CASSLLGRGSLEQYF.

This chain connects TRBV9 to TRBJ2-3; D may be TRBD1 (6 bases). CDR3 length: 13 amino acids. Germline-derived CDR1 and CDR2 are SGDLS and YYNGEE. The ends were cut back, 4 bases at V and 5 bases at J, with 11 bases in the middle. CDR3 DNA: TGTGCCAGCAGCCCGGGACAAGGAGATACGCAGTATTTT. Translation: CASSPGQGDTQYF.

There are a few counts of this clone. The CDR3 DNA sequence: TGTGCCAGTAGTATCTGGGGGCCCGGTGAACTGTTTTTT. Translated: CASSIWGPGELFF. The rearrangement uses TRBV19 and TRBJ1-4; D may be TRBD1 (6 bases). This CDR3 has 13 residues. Trimming cost V 3 bases and J 12 bases, with 14 bases left between them. Germline-derived CDR1 and CDR2 are LNHDA and SQIVND (reference sequence).

The rearrangement uses TRBV19 and TRBJ1-5, with a tentative D call TRBD1 (5 bases). The CDR3 runs to 15 residues. Between the trimmed V and J ends, which lost 5 bases and 5 bases, there was a span of 16 bases. Germline V gene sequence: CDR1 LNHDA, CDR2 SQIVND (reference sequence). CDR3 coding DNA: TGTGCCAGTAGTGAAGCCGCGGCAGGGTATCAGCCCCAGCATTTT. Translating it yields CASSEAAAGYQPQHF. The complete variable domain, with remaining parts taken from reference TRBV19 and TRBJ1-5, reads DGGITQSPKYLFRKEGQNVTLSCEQNLNHDAMYWYRQDPGQGLRLIYYSQIVNDFQKGDIAEGYSVSREKKESFPLTVTSAQKNPTAFYLCASSEAAAGYQPQHFGDGTRLSIL.

This rearrangement joins TRBV6-5 to TRBJ2-1; D may be TRBD2 (5 bases). Trimming pared 6 bases from V and 6 bases from J, leaving 9 bases between. The germline gives CDR1 MNHEY, CDR2 SVGAGI. The CDR3 length is 12 residues. CDR3 in amino acids: CASSTLGNEQFF. The DNA for the CDR3 is TGTGCCAGCAGCACACTAGGCAATGAGCAGTTCTTC.

The V and J genes are TRBV27 and TRBJ2-4; TRBD1 is a possible D gene (5 bases). Trimming shortened V by 6 bases and J by 0 bases, and 12 bases separated the two germline ends. The CDR3 loop spans 15 amino acids. Germline CDR1 and CDR2: MNHEY and SMNVEV (reference sequence). The CDR3 sequence: CASSPGFSAKNIQYF. The CDR3 DNA reads TGTGCCAGCAGCCCAGGGTTCTCAGCCAAAAACATTCAGTACTTC.

The chain carries TRBV4-1 and TRBJ1-1; D is unresolved. This CDR3 region has 13 residues. Trimming stripped 1 base from V and 8 bases from J, with 11 bases between. The germline CDR1 and CDR2 sequences are MGHRA and YSYEKL. The DNA of the CDR3 is TGCGCCAGCAGCCAAGCCCAGGATCCCGAAGCTTTCTTT. It translates to CASSQAQDPEAFF.

The V and J genes are TRBV5-1 and TRBJ1-2; the D gene is possibly TRBD1 (5 bases). Germline CDR1 is SGHRS and CDR2 is YFSETQ. This CDR3 has 12 residues. The V end was cut by 4 bases, the J end by 7 bases, with 11 bases between. This CDR3 is CASSGPGAGYTF. DNA for the CDR3: TGCGCCAGCAGCGGCCCCGGGGCTGGCTACACCTTC.

The chain recombines TRBV5-1 with TRBJ1-2; TRBD1 aligns across 9 bases. CDR1 is SGHRS, CDR2 YFSETQ, per germline. This CDR3 comprises 15 residues. V gave up 2 bases and J gave up 1 base; unmatched junction bases: 3. This CDR3 reads CASSFGTGFNYGYTF. In nucleotides, the CDR3 is TGCGCCAGCAGCTTCGGGACAGGGTTTAACTATGGCTACACCTTC. Full variable domain (missing parts from reference TRBV5-1 and TRBJ1-2): KAGVTQTPRYLIKTRGQQVTLSCSPISGHRSVSWYQQTPGQGLQFLFEYFSETQRNKGNFPGRFSGRQFSNSRSEMNVSTLELGDSALYLCASSFGTGFNYGYTFGSGTRLTVV.

This clone was observed a handful of times. The same CDR3 also results from other DNA sequences found in this sample. The genes are TRBV7-9 and TRBJ2-7; D is unresolved. The V and J ends lost 1 base and 0 bases respectively, with 4 bases between them. The CDR3 is 13 residues long. Germline assignment: CDR1 SEHNR and CDR2 FQNEAQ (reference sequence). The CDR3, as DNA: TGTGCCAGCAGCTTAGGCATCTCCTACGAGCAGTACTTC. Protein product: CASSLGISYEQYF.

The chain joins TRBV4-1 to TRBJ2-6, with D unclear. This CDR3 comprises 16 residues. V gave up 5 bases and J gave up 0 bases, with 11 bases separating them. The germline V gene has CDR1 MGHRA and CDR2 YSYEKL. The CDR3 coding sequence is TGCGCCAGCAGCGTGAACATCCTCTCTGGGGCCAACGTCCTGACTTTC. This translates into CASSVNILSGANVLTF.

The gene calls are TRBV4-1 and TRBJ1-2, with a tentative D call TRBD1 (5 bases). This CDR3 region has 13 residues. Between the trimmed V and J ends, which lost 4 bases and 8 bases, there was a span of 14 bases. CDR1 is MGHRA and CDR2 is YSYEKL in the germline V gene. CDR3 nucleotides: TGCGCCAGCAGCCCCTTTGACAGACGCGGCTACACCTTC. Amino acids: CASSPFDRRGYTF.

The chain joins TRBV4-1 to TRBJ1-1; D is undetermined. The germline V gene has CDR1 MGHRA and CDR2 YSYEKL. The CDR3 covers 15 residues. Trimming removed 3 bases from V and 3 bases from J, with 14 bases in between. The CDR3 DNA reads TGCGCCAGCAGCCACCCCGTTCGGACGGACACTGAAGCTTTCTTT. Its protein product is CASSHPVRTDTEAFF.

The rearrangement links TRBV27 to TRBJ1-2; D is possibly TRBD1 (5 bases). Trimming pared 0 bases from V and 10 bases from J, leaving 18 bases between. This CDR3 spans 15 amino acids. CDR1 and CDR2 (germline): MNHEY, SMNVEV (reference sequence). The CDR3: CASSLSQGPMVDYTF. The DNA for the CDR3 is TGTGCCAGCAGTTTATCCCAGGGACCTATGGTTGACTACACCTTC.

V usage is TRBV11-2 and J usage is TRBJ2-2; D gene uncertain. Germline CDR1 reads SGHAT; CDR2 reads FQNNGV. CDR3 size: 13 residues. Trimming took off 5 bases at V and 8 bases at J, with 12 bases between the two ends. The CDR3 DNA sequence: TGTGCCAGCAGCCCCGGCGTGGTGGGGGAGCTGTTTTTT. This codes for CASSPGVVGELFF.

The chain uses TRBV11-2 and TRBJ2-1, with D unresolved. This CDR3 spans 15 amino acids. Between the trimmed V and J ends, which lost 8 bases and 0 bases, there was a span of 14 bases. In germline, CDR1 is SGHAT, CDR2 FQNNGV. The CDR3 bases are TGTGCCAGCCGACCCGGCAAGAGCTCCTACAATGAGCAGTTCTTC. Protein sequence: CASRPGKSSYNEQFF.